This T cell receptor beta chain came from a study of T cells after yellow fever vaccination. Germline CDR1 is SGHTA and CDR2 is FQGNSA. V was pared by 3 bases and J by 11 bases, with 16 bases between. The CDR3 is made up of 13 amino acids. TCRdb reanalysed the 5' RACE reads using MiXCR and keeps one entry per CDR3 protein. This sample has 30,000 or so distinct CDR3 sequences, with nearly 4.5% found just once. Study-wide points: Repertoires sorted by FACS could include abundant clonotypes that are contaminants from the bulk population. Weaker overall was a secondary response that nonetheless peaked faster, on day 5 versus 15.

In this sample, this clonotype turned up many times. As yet, its antigen is unknown. The rearrangement uses TRBV7-2 and TRBJ1-1, with D possibly TRBD1 on 5 matching bases. The receptor comes from a man between 25 and 39 years old who received the YFV17D yellow fever vaccine. Sequenced here: CD8+ T cells sorted from PBMCs, sampled 5 days after the yellow fever booster vaccination. The CDR3 coding sequence is TGTGCCAGCAGCTTTATCGGGGCCACGGAGGCTTTCTTT. This encodes CASSFIGATEAFF.